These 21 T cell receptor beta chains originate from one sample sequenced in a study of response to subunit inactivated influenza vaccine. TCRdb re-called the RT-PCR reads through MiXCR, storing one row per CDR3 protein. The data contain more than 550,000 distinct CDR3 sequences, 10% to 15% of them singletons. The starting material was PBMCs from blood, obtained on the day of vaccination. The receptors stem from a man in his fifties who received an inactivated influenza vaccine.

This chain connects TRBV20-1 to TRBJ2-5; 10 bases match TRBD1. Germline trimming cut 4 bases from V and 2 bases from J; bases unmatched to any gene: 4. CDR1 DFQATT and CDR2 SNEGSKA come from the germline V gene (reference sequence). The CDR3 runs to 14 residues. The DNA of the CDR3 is TGCAGTGCTAAACCGGGACAGGGGCAAGAGACCCAGTACTTC. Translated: CSAKPGQGQETQYF.

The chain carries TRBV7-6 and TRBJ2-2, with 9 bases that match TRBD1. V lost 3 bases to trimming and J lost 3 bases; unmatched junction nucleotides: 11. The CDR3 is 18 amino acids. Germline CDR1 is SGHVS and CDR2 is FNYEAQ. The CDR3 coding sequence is TGTGCCAGCAGCTTGACAGGGGGGGGGGCCTCCCACACCGGGGAGCTGTTTTTT. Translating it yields CASSLTGGGASHTGELFF.

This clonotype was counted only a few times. The CDR3 sequence is CASSPWTGGPTNQYF. DNA of the CDR3: TGTGCCAGCAGCCCATGGACAGGGGGCCCGACAAACCAGTACTTC. The chain joins TRBV7-2 to TRBJ2-5; 11 bases align to TRBD1. Germline CDR1 reads SGHTA; CDR2 reads FQGNSA. Trimming removed 5 bases from V and 10 bases from J; junction bases left unmatched: 12. The length of the CDR3 is 15 residues.

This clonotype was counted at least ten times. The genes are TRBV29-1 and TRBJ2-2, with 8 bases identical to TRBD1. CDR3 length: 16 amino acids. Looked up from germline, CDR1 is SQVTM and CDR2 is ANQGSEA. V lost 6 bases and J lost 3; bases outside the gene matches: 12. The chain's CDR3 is CSVPRPGQGYTGELFF. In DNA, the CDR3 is TGCAGCGTCCCAAGGCCAGGACAGGGTTACACCGGGGAGCTGTTTTTT.

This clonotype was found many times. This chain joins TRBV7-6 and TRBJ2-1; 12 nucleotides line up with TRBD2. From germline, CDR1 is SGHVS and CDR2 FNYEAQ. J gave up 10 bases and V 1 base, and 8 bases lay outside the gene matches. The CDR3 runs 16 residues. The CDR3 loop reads CASSLGTSGVPREQFF. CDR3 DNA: TGTGCCAGCAGCTTAGGGACTAGCGGGGTACCAAGGGAGCAGTTCTTC.

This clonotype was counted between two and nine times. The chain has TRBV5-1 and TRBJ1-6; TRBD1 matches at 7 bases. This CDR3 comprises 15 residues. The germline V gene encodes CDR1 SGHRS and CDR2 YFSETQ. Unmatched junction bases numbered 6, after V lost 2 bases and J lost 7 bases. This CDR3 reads CASSLQGQRNSPLHF. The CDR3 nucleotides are TGCGCCAGCAGCTTACAGGGACAGCGGAATTCACCCCTCCACTTT.

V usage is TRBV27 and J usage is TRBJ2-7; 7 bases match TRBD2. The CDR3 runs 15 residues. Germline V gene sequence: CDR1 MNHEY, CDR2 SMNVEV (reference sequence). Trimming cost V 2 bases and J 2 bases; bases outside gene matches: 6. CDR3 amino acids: CASSLTWRGTYEQYF. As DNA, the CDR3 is TGTGCCAGCAGTTTAACTTGGCGGGGGACCTACGAGCAGTACTTC.

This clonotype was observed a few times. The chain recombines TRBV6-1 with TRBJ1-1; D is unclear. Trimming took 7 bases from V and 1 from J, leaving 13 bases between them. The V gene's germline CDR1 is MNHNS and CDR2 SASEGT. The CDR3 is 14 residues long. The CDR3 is CASTSEFGNTEAFF. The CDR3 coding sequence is TGTGCCAGCACCTCAGAGTTCGGGAACACTGAAGCTTTCTTT.

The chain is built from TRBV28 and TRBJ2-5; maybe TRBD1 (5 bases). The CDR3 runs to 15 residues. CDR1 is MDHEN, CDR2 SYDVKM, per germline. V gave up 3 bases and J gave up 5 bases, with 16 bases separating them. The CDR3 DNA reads TGTGCCAGCAGTTTTTCAATACACAGGTTCGAGACCCAGTACTTC. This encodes CASSFSIHRFETQYF. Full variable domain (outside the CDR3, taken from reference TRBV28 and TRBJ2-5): DVKVTQSSRYLVKRTGEKVFLECVQDMDHENMFWYRQDPGLGLRLIYFSYDVKMKEKGDIPEGYSVSREKKERFSLILESASTNQTSMYLCASSFSIHRFETQYFGPGTRLLVL.

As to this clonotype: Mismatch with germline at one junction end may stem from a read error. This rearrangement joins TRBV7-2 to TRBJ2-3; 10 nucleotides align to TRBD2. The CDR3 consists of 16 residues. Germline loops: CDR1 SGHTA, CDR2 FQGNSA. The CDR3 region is CASSFLAGARTDMQYF. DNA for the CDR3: TGTGCCAGCAGCTTCCTAGCGGGGGCCCGGACAGATATGCAGTATTTT.

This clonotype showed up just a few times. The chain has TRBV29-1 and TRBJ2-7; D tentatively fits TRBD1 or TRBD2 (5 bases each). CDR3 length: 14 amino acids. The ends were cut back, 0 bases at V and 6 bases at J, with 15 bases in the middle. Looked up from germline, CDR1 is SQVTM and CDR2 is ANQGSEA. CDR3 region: CSVEDLRGSGEQYF. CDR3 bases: TGCAGCGTTGAAGATTTGAGGGGTAGTGGCGAGCAGTACTTC.

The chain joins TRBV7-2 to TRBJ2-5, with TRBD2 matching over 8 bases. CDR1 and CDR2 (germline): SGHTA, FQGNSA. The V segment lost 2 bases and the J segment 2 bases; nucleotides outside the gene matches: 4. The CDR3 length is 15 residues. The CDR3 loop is CASSLTLADQETQYF. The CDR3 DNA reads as TGTGCCAGCAGCTTAACACTAGCGGATCAAGAGACCCAGTACTTC.

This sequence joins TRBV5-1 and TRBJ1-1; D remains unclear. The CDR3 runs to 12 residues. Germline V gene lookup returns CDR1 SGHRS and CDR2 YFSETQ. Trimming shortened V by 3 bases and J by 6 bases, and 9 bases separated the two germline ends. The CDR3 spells CASSWAGAEAFF. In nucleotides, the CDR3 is TGCGCCAGCAGCTGGGCGGGAGCTGAAGCTTTCTTT.

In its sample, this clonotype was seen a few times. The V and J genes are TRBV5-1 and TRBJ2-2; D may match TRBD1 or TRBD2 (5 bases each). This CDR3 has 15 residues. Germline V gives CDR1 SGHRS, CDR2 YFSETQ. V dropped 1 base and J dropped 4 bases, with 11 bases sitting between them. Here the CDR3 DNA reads TGCGCCAGCAGCTTGTATCGGGGCAGCACCGGGGAGCTGTTTTTT. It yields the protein CASSLYRGSTGELFF.

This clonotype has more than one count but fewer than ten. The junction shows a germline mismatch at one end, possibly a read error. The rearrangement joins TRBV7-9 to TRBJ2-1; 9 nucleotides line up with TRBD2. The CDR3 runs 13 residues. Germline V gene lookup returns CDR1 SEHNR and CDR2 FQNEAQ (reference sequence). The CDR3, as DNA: TGTGCCAGCAGCCTAGCGGGGTGGAGCGAGCAGTTCTTC. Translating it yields CASSLAGWSEQFF.

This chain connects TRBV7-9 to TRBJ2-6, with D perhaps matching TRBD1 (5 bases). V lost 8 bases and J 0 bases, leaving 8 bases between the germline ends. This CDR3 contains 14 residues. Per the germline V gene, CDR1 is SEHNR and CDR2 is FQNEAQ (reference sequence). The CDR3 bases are TGTGCCAGCTCGACAGCCTCTGGGGCCAACGTCCTGACTTTC. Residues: CASSTASGANVLTF.

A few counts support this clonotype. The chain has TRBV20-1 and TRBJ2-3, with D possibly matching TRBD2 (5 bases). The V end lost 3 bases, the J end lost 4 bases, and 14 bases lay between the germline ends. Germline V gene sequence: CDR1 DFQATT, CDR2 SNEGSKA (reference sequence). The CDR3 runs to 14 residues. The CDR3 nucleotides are TGCAGTGCTAGCGGTCTCCTCGGGGCAGATACGCAGTATTTT. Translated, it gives CSASGLLGADTQYF.

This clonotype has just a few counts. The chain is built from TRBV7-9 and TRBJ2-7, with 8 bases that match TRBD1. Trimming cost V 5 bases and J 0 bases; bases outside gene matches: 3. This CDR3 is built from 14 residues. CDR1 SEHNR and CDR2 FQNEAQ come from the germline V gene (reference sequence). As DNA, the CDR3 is TGTGCCAGCAGCGGACAGGGTCTCTCCTACGAGCAGTACTTC. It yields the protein CASSGQGLSYEQYF.

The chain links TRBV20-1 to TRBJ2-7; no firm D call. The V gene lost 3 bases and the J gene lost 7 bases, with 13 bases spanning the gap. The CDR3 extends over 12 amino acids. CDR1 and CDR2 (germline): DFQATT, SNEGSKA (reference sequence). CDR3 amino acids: CSASNKEWEQYF. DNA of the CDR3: TGCAGTGCTAGTAATAAGGAGTGGGAGCAGTACTTC.

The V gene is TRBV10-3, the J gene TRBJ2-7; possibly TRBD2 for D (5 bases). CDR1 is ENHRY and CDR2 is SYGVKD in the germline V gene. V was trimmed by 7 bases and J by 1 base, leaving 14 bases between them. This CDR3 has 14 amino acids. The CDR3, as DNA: TGTGCCATCAAGTCCGGGGTCCTTTCCTACGAGCAGTACTTC. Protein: CAIKSGVLSYEQYF.

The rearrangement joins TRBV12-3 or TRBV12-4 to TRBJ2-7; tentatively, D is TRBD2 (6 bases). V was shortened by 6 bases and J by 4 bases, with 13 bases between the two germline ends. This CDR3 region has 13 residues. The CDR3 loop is CASSQPSVYEQYF. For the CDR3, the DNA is TGTGCCAGCAGCCAGCCTAGCGTGTACGAGCAGTACTTC.